The clone carrying this T cell receptor (beta chain) was observed at least ten times. Its specificity is not known. The CDR3 runs to 13 residues. V gave up 7 bases and J gave up 2 bases; unmatched junction bases: 5. The germline CDR1 and CDR2 sequences are LNHDA and SQIVND (reference sequence). Naive CD8 sequencing libraries were generated from around 18,000 to 910,000 sorted cells, with 10%, 30% or 50% RNA as input. This sample is part of a study of molecular identifiers for immune sequencing clone quantification. The wider study: Replicate RNA from around 20,000 or 100,000 naive CD8 T cells formed five aliquots; four were sequenced. Study-wide results and caveats: Clones carrying above 20 RNA copies accounted for over 98% of effector molecules, under 1% in naive cells.

Libraries of bulk TCR were made by previously described methods (with listed TCR primers). TCRdb re-analysed the PCR reads in MiXCR, keeping a single row per CDR3 protein. The table has about 640,000 distinct CDR3 sequences, roughly 21% seen once. The rearrangement uses TRBV19 and TRBJ2-7; 7 bases match TRBD2. This clonotype was sampled from a human donor in good health. Some libraries in this study had Jurkat cell RNA spiked in. Specimen: naive CD8+ T cells from blood, with Jurkat cell RNA spiked in. Subset denoted: FACS-sorted CD8+CD4-CCR7+CD45RA+ naive T cells. Written as DNA, the CDR3 is TGTGCCAGTAACGGGGGGACCACCTACGAGCAGTACTTC. Its protein product is CASNGGTTYEQYF.